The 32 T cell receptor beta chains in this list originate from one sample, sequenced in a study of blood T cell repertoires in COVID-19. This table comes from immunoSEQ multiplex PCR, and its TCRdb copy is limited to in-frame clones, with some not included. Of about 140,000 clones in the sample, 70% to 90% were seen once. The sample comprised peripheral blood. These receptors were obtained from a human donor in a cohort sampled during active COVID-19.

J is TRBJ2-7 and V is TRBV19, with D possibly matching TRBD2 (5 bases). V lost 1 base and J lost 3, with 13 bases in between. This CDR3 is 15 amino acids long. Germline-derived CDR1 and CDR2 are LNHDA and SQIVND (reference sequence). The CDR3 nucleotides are TGTGCCAGTAGTATAGGCCCTCCAGACTACTACGAGCAGTACTTC. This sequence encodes CASSIGPPDYYEQYF. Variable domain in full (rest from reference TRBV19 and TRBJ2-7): DGGITQSPKYLFRKEGQNVTLSCEQNLNHDAMYWYRQDPGQGLRLIYYSQIVNDFQKGDIAEGYSVSREKKESFPLTVTSAQKNPTAFYLCASSIGPPDYYEQYFGPGTRLTVT.

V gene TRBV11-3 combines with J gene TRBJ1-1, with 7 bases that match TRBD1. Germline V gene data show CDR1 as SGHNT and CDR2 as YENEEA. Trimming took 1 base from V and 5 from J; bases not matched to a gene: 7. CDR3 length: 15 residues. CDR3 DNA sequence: TGTGCCAGCAGCTTAGGCACAGGGGATGGAACTGAAGCTTTCTTT. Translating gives CASSLGTGDGTEAFF. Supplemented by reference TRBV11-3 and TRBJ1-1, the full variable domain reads EAGVVQSPRYKIIEKKQPVAFWCNPISGHNTLYWYLQNLGQGPELLIRYENEEAVDDSQLPKDRFSAERLKGVDSTLKIQPAELGDSAVYLCASSLGTGDGTEAFFGQGTRLTVV.

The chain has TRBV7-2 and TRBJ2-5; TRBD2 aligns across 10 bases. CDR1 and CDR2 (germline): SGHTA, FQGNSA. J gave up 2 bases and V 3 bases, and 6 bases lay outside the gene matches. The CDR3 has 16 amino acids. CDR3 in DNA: TGTGCCAGCAGCTTCCTGACTAGCGGGCCGCAAGAGACCCAGTACTTC. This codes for CASSFLTSGPQETQYF. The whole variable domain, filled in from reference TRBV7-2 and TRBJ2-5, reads GAGVSQSPSNKVTEKGKDVELRCDPISGHTALYWYRQSLGQGLEFLIYFQGNSAPDKSGLPSDRFSAERTGGSVSTLTIQRTQQEDSAVYLCASSFLTSGPQETQYFGPGTRLLVL.

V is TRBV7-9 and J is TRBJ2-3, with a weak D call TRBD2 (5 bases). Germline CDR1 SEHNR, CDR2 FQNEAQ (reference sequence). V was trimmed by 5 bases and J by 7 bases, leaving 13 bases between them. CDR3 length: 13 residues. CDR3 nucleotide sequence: TGTGCCAGCAGCCGGGGTTTGAGGAATACGCAGTATTTT. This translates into CASSRGLRNTQYF.

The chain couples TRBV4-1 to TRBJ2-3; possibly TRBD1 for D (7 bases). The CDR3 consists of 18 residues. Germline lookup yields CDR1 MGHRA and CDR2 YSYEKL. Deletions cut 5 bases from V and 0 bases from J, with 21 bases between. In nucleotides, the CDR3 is TGCGCCAGCAGCTACCGCAGTTGGCAGGGGGGAAGCACAGATACGCAGTATTTT. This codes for CASSYRSWQGGSTDTQYF.

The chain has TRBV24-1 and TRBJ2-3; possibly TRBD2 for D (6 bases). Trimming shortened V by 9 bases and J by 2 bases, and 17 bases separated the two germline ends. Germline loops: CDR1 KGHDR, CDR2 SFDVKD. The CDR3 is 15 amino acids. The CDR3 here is CATAPSEGLTDTQYF. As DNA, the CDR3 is TGTGCCACCGCGCCTAGCGAGGGACTCACAGATACGCAGTATTTT.

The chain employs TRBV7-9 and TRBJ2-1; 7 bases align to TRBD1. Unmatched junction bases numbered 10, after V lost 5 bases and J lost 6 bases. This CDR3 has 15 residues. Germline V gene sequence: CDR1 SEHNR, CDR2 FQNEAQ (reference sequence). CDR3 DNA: TGTGCCAGCAGCCTAACAGGGGTACGGGGCAATGAGCAGTTCTTC. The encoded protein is CASSLTGVRGNEQFF.

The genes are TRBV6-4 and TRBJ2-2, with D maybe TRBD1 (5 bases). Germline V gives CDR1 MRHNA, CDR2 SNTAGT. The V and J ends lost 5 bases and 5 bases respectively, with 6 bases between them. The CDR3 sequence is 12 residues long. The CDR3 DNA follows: TGTGCCAGCAGTCAGGGAACCGGGGAGCTGTTTTTT. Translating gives CASSQGTGELFF.

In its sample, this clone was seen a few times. Written as DNA, the CDR3 is TGTGCCAGCAGCTTGGAGGGGACAATATACAATGAGCAGTTCTTC. This encodes CASSLEGTIYNEQFF. The chain links TRBV5-4 to TRBJ2-1; D may be TRBD1 (6 bases). V lost 0 bases, J lost 4 bases, and 11 bases lay in between. The CDR3 is made up of 15 amino acids. Germline lookup yields CDR1 SGHNT and CDR2 YYREEE (reference sequence).

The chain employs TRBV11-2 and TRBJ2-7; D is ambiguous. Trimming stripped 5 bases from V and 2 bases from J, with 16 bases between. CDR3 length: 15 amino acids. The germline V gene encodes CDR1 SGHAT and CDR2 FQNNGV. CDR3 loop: CASSTDATPTYEQYF. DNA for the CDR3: TGTGCCAGCAGCACAGATGCCACCCCCACCTACGAGCAGTACTTC. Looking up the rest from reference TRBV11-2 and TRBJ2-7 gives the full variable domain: EAGVAQSPRYKIIEKRQSVAFWCNPISGHATLYWYQQILGQGPKLLIQFQNNGVVDDSQLPKDRFSAERLKGVDSTLKIQPAKLEDSAVYLCASSTDATPTYEQYFGPGTRLTVT.

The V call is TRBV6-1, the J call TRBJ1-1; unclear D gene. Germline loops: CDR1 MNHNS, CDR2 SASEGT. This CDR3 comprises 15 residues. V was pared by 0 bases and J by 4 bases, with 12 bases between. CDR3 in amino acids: CASSEAPGSGTEAFF. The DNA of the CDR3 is TGTGCCAGCAGTGAAGCGCCGGGATCCGGCACTGAAGCTTTCTTT.

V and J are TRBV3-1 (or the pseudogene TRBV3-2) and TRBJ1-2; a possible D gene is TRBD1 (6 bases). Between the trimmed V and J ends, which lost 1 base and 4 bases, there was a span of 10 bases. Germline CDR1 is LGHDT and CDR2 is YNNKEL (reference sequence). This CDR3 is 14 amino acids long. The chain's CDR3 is CASSQVIGGYGYTF. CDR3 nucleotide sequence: TGTGCCAGCAGCCAAGTGATAGGGGGCTATGGCTACACCTTC.

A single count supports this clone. For the CDR3, the DNA is TGTGCCAGTAGTATAGATCTGAGACAGGGCTACAATGAGCAGTTCTTC. It encodes CASSIDLRQGYNEQFF. The rearrangement uses TRBV19 and TRBJ2-1; 7 bases agree with TRBD1. The CDR3 consists of 16 residues. After removal of 0 bases from V and 3 bases from J, the junction contained 5 bases not matched to a gene. Germline assignment: CDR1 LNHDA and CDR2 SQIVND (reference sequence).

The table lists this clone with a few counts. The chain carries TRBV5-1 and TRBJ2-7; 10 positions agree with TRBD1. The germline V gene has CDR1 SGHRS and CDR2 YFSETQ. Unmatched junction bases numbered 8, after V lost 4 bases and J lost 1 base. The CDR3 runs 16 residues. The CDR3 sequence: CASSPGRGQGSYEQYF. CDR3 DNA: TGCGCCAGCAGCCCAGGGCGGGGACAGGGGTCCTACGAGCAGTACTTC.

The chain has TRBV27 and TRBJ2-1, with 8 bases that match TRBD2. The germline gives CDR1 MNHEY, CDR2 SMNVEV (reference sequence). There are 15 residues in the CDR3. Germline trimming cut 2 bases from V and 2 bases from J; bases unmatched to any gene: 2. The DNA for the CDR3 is TGTGCCAGCAGTTTACGGGGGGGCCCCTACAATGAGCAGTTCTTC. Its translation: CASSLRGGPYNEQFF.

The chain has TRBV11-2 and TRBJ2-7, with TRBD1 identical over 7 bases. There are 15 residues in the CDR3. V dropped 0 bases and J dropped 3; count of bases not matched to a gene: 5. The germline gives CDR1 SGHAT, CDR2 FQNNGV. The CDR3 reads CASSLDYRGSYEQYF. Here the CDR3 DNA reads TGTGCCAGCAGCTTAGACTACAGGGGTAGCTACGAGCAGTACTTC.

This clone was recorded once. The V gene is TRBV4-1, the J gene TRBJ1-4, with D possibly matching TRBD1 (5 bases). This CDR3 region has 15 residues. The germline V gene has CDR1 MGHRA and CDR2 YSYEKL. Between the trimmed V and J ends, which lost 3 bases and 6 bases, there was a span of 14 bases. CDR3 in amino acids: CASSQAGHGDEKLFF. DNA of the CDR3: TGCGCCAGCAGCCAGGCGGGGCACGGGGATGAAAAACTGTTTTTT.

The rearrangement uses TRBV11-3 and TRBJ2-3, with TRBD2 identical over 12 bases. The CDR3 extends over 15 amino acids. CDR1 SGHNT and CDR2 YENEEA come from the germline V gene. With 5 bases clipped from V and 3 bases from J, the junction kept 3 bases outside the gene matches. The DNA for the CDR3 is TGTGCCAGCAGCAAGGGGACTAGCGGGACAGATACGCAGTATTTT. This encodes CASSKGTSGTDTQYF. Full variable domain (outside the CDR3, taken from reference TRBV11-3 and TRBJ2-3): EAGVVQSPRYKIIEKKQPVAFWCNPISGHNTLYWYLQNLGQGPELLIRYENEEAVDDSQLPKDRFSAERLKGVDSTLKIQPAELGDSAVYLCASSKGTSGTDTQYFGPGTRLTVL.

In nucleotides, the CDR3 is TGTGCCAGTAATGCGGTTAGCGGAGCCAAAAACATTCAGTACTTC. This translates into CASNAVSGAKNIQYF. The chain joins TRBV19 to TRBJ2-4; D is perhaps TRBD2 (6 bases). Germline V CDR1 and CDR2: LNHDA, SQIVND (reference sequence). CDR3 length equals 15 residues. The V end lost 7 bases, the J end lost 0 bases, and 13 bases lay between the germline ends. Full variable domain (rest looked up from reference TRBV19 and TRBJ2-4): DGGITQSPKYLFRKEGQNVTLSCEQNLNHDAMYWYRQDPGQGLRLIYYSQIVNDFQKGDIAEGYSVSREKKESFPLTVTSAQKNPTAFYLCASNAVSGAKNIQYFGAGTRLSVL.

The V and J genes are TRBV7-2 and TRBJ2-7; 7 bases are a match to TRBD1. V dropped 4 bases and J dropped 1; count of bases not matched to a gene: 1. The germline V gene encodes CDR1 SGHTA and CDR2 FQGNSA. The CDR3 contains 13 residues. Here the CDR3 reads CASSSGQSYEQYF. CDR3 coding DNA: TGTGCCAGCAGCTCGGGACAGTCCTACGAGCAGTACTTC.

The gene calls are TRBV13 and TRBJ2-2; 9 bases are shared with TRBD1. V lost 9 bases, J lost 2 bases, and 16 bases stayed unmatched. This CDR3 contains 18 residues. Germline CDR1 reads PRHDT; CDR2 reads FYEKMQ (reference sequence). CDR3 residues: CASSPPGQGNANTGELFF. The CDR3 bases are TGTGCCAGTAGTCCCCCGGGACAGGGAAATGCAAACACCGGGGAGCTGTTTTTT. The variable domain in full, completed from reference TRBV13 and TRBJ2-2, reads AAGVIQSPRHLIKEKRETATLKCYPIPRHDTVYWYQQGPGQDPQFLISFYEKMQSDKGSIPDRFSAQQFSDYHSELNMSSLELGDSALYFCASSPPGQGNANTGELFFGEGSRLTVL.

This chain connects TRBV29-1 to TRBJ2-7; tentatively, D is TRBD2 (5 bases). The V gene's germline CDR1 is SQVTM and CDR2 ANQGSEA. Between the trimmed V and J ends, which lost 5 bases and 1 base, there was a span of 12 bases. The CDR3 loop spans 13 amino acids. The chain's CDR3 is CSVWTPGSYEQYF. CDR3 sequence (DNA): TGCAGCGTTTGGACCCCGGGATCCTACGAGCAGTACTTC.

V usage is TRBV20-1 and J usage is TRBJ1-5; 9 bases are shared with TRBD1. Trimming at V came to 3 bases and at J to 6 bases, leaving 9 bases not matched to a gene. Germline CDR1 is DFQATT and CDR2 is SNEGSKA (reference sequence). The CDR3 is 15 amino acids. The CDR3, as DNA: TGCAGTGCTAGTCCGGGACAGGGCGTGGGTCAGCCCCAGCATTTT. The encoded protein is CSASPGQGVGQPQHF.

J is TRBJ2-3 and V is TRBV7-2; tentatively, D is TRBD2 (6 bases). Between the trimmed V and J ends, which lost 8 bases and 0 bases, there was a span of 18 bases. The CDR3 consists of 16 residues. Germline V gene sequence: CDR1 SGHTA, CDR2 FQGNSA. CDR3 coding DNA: TGTGCCAGCTCCGTAGGAAGCGGGCAGAGCACAGATACGCAGTATTTT. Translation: CASSVGSGQSTDTQYF.

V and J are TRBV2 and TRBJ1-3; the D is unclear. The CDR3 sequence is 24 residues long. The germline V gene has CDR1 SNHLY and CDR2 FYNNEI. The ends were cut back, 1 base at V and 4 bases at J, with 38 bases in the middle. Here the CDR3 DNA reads TGTGCCAGCAGTGAAGAAGATCTTCGACCCCGGGCCTCGCGAGGGAGGCAAGTCGGAAACACCATATATTTT. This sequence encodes CASSEEDLRPRASRGRQVGNTIYF.

The CDR3 is CASSFRLLALYNEQFF. The CDR3 DNA reads TGTGCCAGCAGCTTTCGGTTACTAGCGCTATACAATGAGCAGTTCTTC. This chain connects TRBV12-1 to TRBJ2-1; TRBD2, the D gene given by the table, was not confirmed from the DNA. TRBV12-1 is classified as a pseudogene. The CDR3 loop spans 16 amino acids.

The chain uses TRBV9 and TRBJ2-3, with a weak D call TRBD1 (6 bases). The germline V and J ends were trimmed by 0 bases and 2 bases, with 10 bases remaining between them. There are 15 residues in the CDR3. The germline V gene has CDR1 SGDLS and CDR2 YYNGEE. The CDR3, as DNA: TGTGCCAGCAGCGTAGGTAACAGGGCCACAGATACGCAGTATTTT. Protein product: CASSVGNRATDTQYF. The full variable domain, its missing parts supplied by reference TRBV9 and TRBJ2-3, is DSGVTQTPKHLITATGQRVTLRCSPRSGDLSVYWYQQSLDQGLQFLIQYYNGEERAKGNILERFSAQQFPDLHSELNLSSLELGDSALYFCASSVGNRATDTQYFGPGTRLTVL.

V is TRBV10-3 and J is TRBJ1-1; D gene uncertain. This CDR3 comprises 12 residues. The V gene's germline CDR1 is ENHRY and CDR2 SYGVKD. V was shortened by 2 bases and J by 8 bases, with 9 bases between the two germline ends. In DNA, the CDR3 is TGTGCCATCAGTGAGCGACTAAAGGAAGCTTTCTTT. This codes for CAISERLKEAFF.

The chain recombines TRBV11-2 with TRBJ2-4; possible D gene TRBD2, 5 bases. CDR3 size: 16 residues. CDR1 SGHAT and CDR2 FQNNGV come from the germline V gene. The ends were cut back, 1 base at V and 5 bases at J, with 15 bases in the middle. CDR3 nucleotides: TGTGCCAGCAGCTTAGCGGGGATGTATGGTGAAAACATTCAGTACTTC. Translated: CASSLAGMYGENIQYF. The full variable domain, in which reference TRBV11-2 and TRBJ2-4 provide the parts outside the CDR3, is EAGVAQSPRYKIIEKRQSVAFWCNPISGHATLYWYQQILGQGPKLLIQFQNNGVVDDSQLPKDRFSAERLKGVDSTLKIQPAKLEDSAVYLCASSLAGMYGENIQYFGAGTRLSVL.

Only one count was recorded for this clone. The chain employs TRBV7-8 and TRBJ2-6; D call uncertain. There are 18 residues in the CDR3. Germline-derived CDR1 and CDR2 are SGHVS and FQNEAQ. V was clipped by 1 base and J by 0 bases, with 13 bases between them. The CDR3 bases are TGTGCCAGCAGCTTAGTAGGCCTCGACTTCTCTGGGGCCAACGTCCTGACTTTC. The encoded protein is CASSLVGLDFSGANVLTF. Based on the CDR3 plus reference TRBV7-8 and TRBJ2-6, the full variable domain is GAGVSQSPRYKVAKRGQDVALRCDPISGHVSLFWYQQALGQGPEFLTYFQNEAQLDKSGLPSDRFFAERPEGSVSTLKIQRTQQEDSAVYLCASSLVGLDFSGANVLTFGAGSRLTVL.

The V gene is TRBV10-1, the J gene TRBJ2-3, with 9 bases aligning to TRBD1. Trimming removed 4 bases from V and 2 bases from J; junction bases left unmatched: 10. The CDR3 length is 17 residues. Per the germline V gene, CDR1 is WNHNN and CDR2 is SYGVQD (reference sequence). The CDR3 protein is CASSVPGDRVPTDTQYF. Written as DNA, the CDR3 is TGCGCCAGCAGTGTACCAGGGGACAGGGTACCCACAGATACGCAGTATTTT.

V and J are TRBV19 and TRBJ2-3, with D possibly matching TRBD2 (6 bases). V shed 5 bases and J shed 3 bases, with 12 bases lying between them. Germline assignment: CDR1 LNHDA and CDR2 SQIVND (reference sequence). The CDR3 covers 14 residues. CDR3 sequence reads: CASSAVGTTDTQYF. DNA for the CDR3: TGTGCCAGTAGTGCCGTAGGGACTACAGATACGCAGTATTTT. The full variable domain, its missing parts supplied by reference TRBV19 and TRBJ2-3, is DGGITQSPKYLFRKEGQNVTLSCEQNLNHDAMYWYRQDPGQGLRLIYYSQIVNDFQKGDIAEGYSVSREKKESFPLTVTSAQKNPTAFYLCASSAVGTTDTQYFGPGTRLTVL.